This TCR beta chain was sequenced in a study of metastatic and nonmetastatic thyroid tumors (dated by TCRdb to the early 2020s). Broadly, across the study: Repertoires from peripheral blood and from tumor or nodule tissue samples of malignant and benign thyroid patients were compared.

None of the patients had been given any treatment before thyroid surgery. Patient clinical samples collected from the early 2010s to the late 2010s were retrospectively analysed using T-cell receptor beta sequencing. The investigation overall reported the following: In both blood and tumor samples, malignant tumors were reported to have significantly higher TCR beta diversity than benign nodules.

The method was PCR. These reads were obtained on an Illumina HiSeq 4000. The TCR beta-chain CDR3 region of each patient was profiled by high-throughput sequencing. On the study's bioinformatics: The researchers built a classifier to tell apart papillary thyroid cancer patients with distant metastasis, based on CDR3 differences among clinicopathological groups. To measure repertoire diversity the researchers used the Shannon index, while the Morisita-Horn index served to gauge how similar the tumor and blood repertoires were. TCRdb took the public reads, trimmed them with fastp at Q25, ran MiXCR for clone calling and kept in-frame beta chains. The V and J calls come from TCRdb's annotation, not from the publication. For this sample there are approximately 23,000 clones; roughly 36% appear just once. Jointly, the top ten make up 22% of the sample. V was cut back by 0 bases and J by 1 base, leaving a gap of 3 bases between them. The CDR3 runs 13 amino acids, cysteine and phenylalanine included. Only the CDR3 part of the read is kept: 39 bases, read in frame from the first base. CDR1 and CDR2, looked up from the germline V gene, are SGHTA and FQGTGA.

Regarding this clone: Its binding antigen is unknown. No base qualities exist here, and no much larger clone lies one base off it.

The sample taken for sequencing was blood. The rearrangement combines TRBV7-3 with TRBJ1-1; the D gene cannot be named for sure. The receptor's source is a male donor with papillary thyroid cancer or a benign thyroid nodule (not recorded which). Some clones in this sample may be carry-over from other donors' samples. The DNA sequence reads TGTGCCAGCAGCTTAACAGGGAACACTGAAGCTTTCTTT. This yields the protein CASSLTGNTEAFF.